One sample yielded the 27 T cell receptor beta chains listed below, sequenced in a study of cytomegalovirus exposure and HLA in healthy donors. TCRdb keeps only in-frame clones here, not all; method: immunoSEQ multiplex PCR. The sample gives 240,000 or so clones, 70% to 90% of which show up once; roughly 1.2% is in the top ten. The sample taken for sequencing was PBMCs. These receptors were obtained from a woman in her 30s in good health and CMV-seropositive.

Only a few counts were recorded for this clone. The rearrangement links TRBV6-5 to TRBJ2-7, with 11 bases aligning to TRBD2. Germline trimming cut 10 bases from V and 2 bases from J; bases unmatched to any gene: 7. The CDR3 contains 14 residues. Germline loops: CDR1 MNHEY, CDR2 SVGAGI. The CDR3 region is CATTQTSGAYEQYF. In DNA, the CDR3 is TGTGCCACCACCCAGACTAGCGGGGCCTACGAGCAGTACTTC.

The CDR3, as DNA: TGCAGCGTCCAAGGGGGACTAGCGTCCCACATTCAGTACTTC. Its protein is CSVQGGLASHIQYF. The genes are TRBV29-1 and TRBJ2-4, with TRBD2 identical over 10 bases. The CDR3 spans 14 residues. After removal of 6 bases from V and 8 bases from J, the junction contained 10 bases not matched to a gene. Germline assignment: CDR1 SQVTM and CDR2 ANQGSEA. Full variable domain (missing parts from reference TRBV29-1 and TRBJ2-4): SAVISQKPSRDICQRGTSLTIQCQVDSQVTMMFWYRQQPGQSLTLIATANQGSEATYESGFVIDKFPISRPNLTFSTLTVSNMSPEDSSIYLCSVQGGLASHIQYFGAGTRLSVL.

V gene TRBV6-4 combines with J gene TRBJ2-6; a weak D match, TRBD2 (6 bases). In germline, CDR1 is MRHNA, CDR2 SNTAGT. The CDR3 runs 18 residues. The V gene lost 0 bases and the J gene lost 0 bases, with 12 bases spanning the gap. The CDR3 loop reads CASSDSGDSSSGANVLTF. The DNA for the CDR3 is TGTGCCAGCAGTGACTCTGGGGACTCAAGCTCTGGGGCCAACGTCCTGACTTTC.

This chain connects TRBV9 to TRBJ2-5; perhaps TRBD1 as D (5 bases). Germline V gene sequence: CDR1 SGDLS, CDR2 YYNGEE. This CDR3 contains 16 residues. V was shortened by 1 base and J by 0 bases, with 13 bases between the two germline ends. The CDR3 DNA follows: TGTGCCAGCAGCGTACGAGGCCAGGGAAACCAAGAGACCCAGTACTTC. The encoded protein is CASSVRGQGNQETQYF.

V is TRBV27 and J is TRBJ2-7; TRBD1 aligns across 9 bases. Per the germline V gene, CDR1 is MNHEY and CDR2 is SMNVEV (reference sequence). Germline trimming cut 6 bases from V and 3 bases from J; bases unmatched to any gene: 6. This CDR3 contains 14 residues. CDR3 sequence: CASRPGQGRYEQYF. DNA of the CDR3: TGTGCCAGCAGACCGGGACAGGGACGCTACGAGCAGTACTTC.

V and J are TRBV6-6 and TRBJ1-4; the D gene is possibly TRBD1 (5 bases). Trimming cost V 6 bases and J 8 bases, with 16 bases left between them. Looked up from germline, CDR1 is MNHNY and CDR2 is SVGAGI (reference sequence). This CDR3 comprises 14 residues. CDR3 in amino acids: CASSRSGPWEKLFF. CDR3 bases: TGTGCCAGCAGCCGATCAGGGCCTTGGGAAAAACTGTTTTTT.

This clone was seen a single time. This chain joins TRBV4-1 and TRBJ2-2; 7 bases line up with TRBD1. After removal of 0 bases from V and 7 bases from J, the junction contained 8 bases not matched to a gene. The germline gives CDR1 MGHRA, CDR2 YSYEKL. CDR3 length: 16 amino acids. The CDR3 loop reads CASSQETGAGGGELFF. The CDR3 DNA reads TGCGCCAGCAGCCAAGAAACAGGGGCCGGCGGCGGGGAGCTGTTTTTT.

The rearrangement uses TRBV5-1 and TRBJ2-5, with 12 bases identical to TRBD2. V was pared by 5 bases and J by 0 bases, with 5 bases of the junction left unmatched. Germline values: CDR1 SGHRS, CDR2 YFSETQ. CDR3 size: 16 residues. CDR3 protein: CASSYGLAGYQETQYF. Written as DNA, the CDR3 is TGCGCCAGCAGTTACGGACTAGCGGGATACCAAGAGACCCAGTACTTC.

This chain connects TRBV15 to TRBJ1-2; 7 nucleotides align to TRBD1. Trimming removed 5 bases from V and 1 base from J; junction bases left unmatched: 7. Germline V lookup: CDR1 LNHNV, CDR2 YYDKDF (reference sequence). The CDR3 contains 15 residues. The CDR3 reads CATSGGQSINYGYTF. CDR3 DNA sequence: TGTGCCACCAGCGGGGGACAGTCCATTAACTATGGCTACACCTTC.

The chain employs TRBV7-8 and TRBJ1-5, with D hard to call. Germline lookup yields CDR1 SGHVS and CDR2 FQNEAQ. This CDR3 is 16 amino acids long. V lost 0 bases to trimming and J lost 1 base, with 10 bases between them. CDR3 nucleotide sequence: TGTGCCAGCAGCTTAGCTGGCGGGATCAGCAATCAGCCCCAGCATTTT. Its translation is CASSLAGGISNQPQHF.

The chain couples TRBV21-1 to TRBJ2-6; whether TRBD2, the table's D call, matches the DNA was not checked. TRBV21-1 is a pseudogene segment. The CDR3 length is 18 residues. CDR3 loop: CASSRSFRLSSGANVLTF. CDR3 sequence (DNA): TGTGCCAGCAGCAGATCCTTTAGACTGAGCTCTGGGGCCAACGTCCTGACTTTC.

The chain's CDR3 is CARSYGLARELFF. Here the CDR3 DNA reads TGTGCCAGAAGCTACGGACTAGCGAGGGAGCTGTTTTTT. This chain links TRBV7-5 with TRBJ2-2; TRBD2 is taken as the D call from the table, unchecked against the DNA. TRBV7-5 is a listed pseudogene. CDR3 size: 13 residues.

The genes are TRBV7-8 and TRBJ1-1; maybe TRBD1 (6 bases). Germline V CDR1 and CDR2: SGHVS, FQNEAQ. The germline V and J ends were trimmed by 4 bases and 5 bases, with 8 bases remaining between them. CDR3 size: 12 residues. The DNA for the CDR3 is TGTGCCAGCAGCTGGGGGACAACTGAAGCTTTCTTT. It is translated as CASSWGTTEAFF. Combining the CDR3 with reference TRBV7-8 and TRBJ1-1 gives the whole variable domain GAGVSQSPRYKVAKRGQDVALRCDPISGHVSLFWYQQALGQGPEFLTYFQNEAQLDKSGLPSDRFFAERPEGSVSTLKIQRTQQEDSAVYLCASSWGTTEAFFGQGTRLTVV.

V is TRBV15 and J is TRBJ2-1, with D possibly matching TRBD2 (6 bases). The germline CDR1 and CDR2 sequences are LNHNV and YYDKDF (reference sequence). V dropped 5 bases and J dropped 6 bases, with 20 bases sitting between them. The CDR3 has 16 amino acids. CDR3 protein: CATSPRAGGPGNEQFF. The CDR3 bases are TGTGCCACCAGCCCGCGTGCTGGAGGGCCAGGCAATGAGCAGTTCTTC.

Only one count was recorded for this clone. The chain combines TRBV7-3 with TRBJ2-3; TRBD2 agrees at 7 bases. Germline lookup yields CDR1 SGHTA and CDR2 FQGTGA. The CDR3 is made up of 14 amino acids. V was pared by 4 bases and J by 4 bases, with 5 bases of the junction left unmatched. The DNA for the CDR3 is TGTGCCAGCAGCTCCAGCGGGATGGCAGATACGCAGTATTTT. Translation: CASSSSGMADTQYF.

J is TRBJ2-5 and V is TRBV7-3, with D possibly being TRBD1 (6 bases). Trimming took 0 bases from V and 4 from J, leaving 6 bases between them. Per the germline V gene, CDR1 is SGHTA and CDR2 is FQGTGA. CDR3 length equals 13 residues. CDR3 in amino acids: CASSLTGAETQYF. DNA of the CDR3: TGTGCCAGCAGCTTAACGGGGGCAGAGACCCAGTACTTC. Combining the CDR3 with reference TRBV7-3 and TRBJ2-5 gives the whole variable domain GAGVSQTPSNKVTEKGKYVELRCDPISGHTALYWYRQSLGQGPEFLIYFQGTGAADDSGLPNDRFFAVRPEGSVSTLKIQRTERGDSAVYLCASSLTGAETQYFGPGTRLLVL.

The chain carries TRBV27 and TRBJ2-1; D remains unclear. This CDR3 has 14 amino acids. The V gene lost 8 bases and the J gene lost 0 bases, with 11 bases spanning the gap. CDR1 MNHEY and CDR2 SMNVEV come from the germline V gene (reference sequence). CDR3 sequence (DNA): TGTGCCAGCGGTACAGCCAGCTCCTACAATGAGCAGTTCTTC. Residues: CASGTASSYNEQFF.

Note on this clone: Mismatch with germline at one junction end may stem from a read error. The chain joins TRBV4-1 to TRBJ1-2; D gene unclear. Germline CDR1 and CDR2: MGHRA and YSYEKL. This CDR3 comprises 12 residues. The CDR3 sequence is CASSQDVPGLSF. CDR3 nucleotide sequence: TGCGCCAGCAGCCAAGATGTACCGGGTCTCAGCTTC.

The CDR3: CASSFGGSEQYF. The CDR3 coding sequence is TGTGCCAGCAGCTTTGGAGGTTCCGAGCAGTACTTC. V is TRBV7-9 and J is TRBJ2-7, with a possible D match to TRBD2 (5 bases). Germline CDR1 reads SEHNR; CDR2 reads FQNEAQ (reference sequence). V shed 3 bases and J shed 6 bases, with 9 bases lying between them. This CDR3 has 12 amino acids.

This clone showed up just a few times. The chain combines TRBV30 with TRBJ1-1, with TRBD1 matching over 7 bases. Germline assignment: CDR1 GTSNPN and CDR2 SVGIG (reference sequence). After removal of 4 bases from V and 4 bases from J, the junction contained 6 bases not matched to a gene. This CDR3 is built from 13 residues. CDR3 loop: CAWTGHRGTEAFF. Here the CDR3 DNA reads TGTGCCTGGACGGGTCACAGGGGCACTGAAGCTTTCTTT.

The chain carries TRBV9 and TRBJ2-1; a weak D match, TRBD2 (6 bases). V was clipped by 0 bases and J by 8 bases, with 18 bases between them. CDR1 and CDR2 (germline): SGDLS, YYNGEE. This CDR3 has 16 amino acids. The CDR3 spells CASSVALAGLIDEQFF. In nucleotides, the CDR3 is TGTGCCAGCAGCGTAGCTCTGGCGGGATTAATCGATGAGCAGTTCTTC.

V and J are TRBV5-4 and TRBJ2-6; 7 bases line up with TRBD1. CDR3 length equals 17 residues. Germline loops: CDR1 SGHNT, CDR2 YYREEE (reference sequence). After removal of 5 bases from V and 0 bases from J, the junction contained 8 bases not matched to a gene. For the CDR3, the DNA is TGTGCCAGCAGACCGACAGGGACAGTCTCTGGGGCCAACGTCCTGACTTTC. Amino acids: CASRPTGTVSGANVLTF.

The CDR3 loop is CASSYRDTEAFF. For the CDR3, the DNA is TGTGCCAGCAGCTACAGGGACACTGAAGCTTTCTTT. The rearrangement links TRBV11-2 to TRBJ1-1; TRBD1 might be the D (6 bases). There are 12 residues in the CDR3. Germline V gene sequence: CDR1 SGHAT, CDR2 FQNNGV. Trimming took off 4 bases at V and 3 bases at J, with 6 bases between the two ends.

This clone was seen only a few times. This sequence joins TRBV10-2 and TRBJ2-7, with 9 nucleotides matching TRBD2. CDR1 is WSHSY, CDR2 SAAADI, per germline. Losses at the gene ends were 4 bases for V and 0 bases for J; bases not matched to a gene: 7. The CDR3 consists of 16 residues. DNA for the CDR3: TGCGCCAGCAGTGGGACTAGCGCCTCGAGCTCCTACGAGCAGTACTTC. This sequence encodes CASSGTSASSSYEQYF.

The chain couples TRBV6-5 to TRBJ2-5, with D possibly being TRBD1 (5 bases). CDR1 is MNHEY, CDR2 SVGAGI, per germline. This CDR3 region has 14 residues. V was cut by 2 bases and J by 5 bases, with 12 bases left in between. The CDR3 spells CASSYGQGGETQYF. Written as DNA, the CDR3 is TGTGCCAGCAGTTACGGCCAGGGTGGGGAGACCCAGTACTTC.

The chain links TRBV29-1 to TRBJ1-2; D call uncertain. Germline assignment: CDR1 SQVTM and CDR2 ANQGSEA. This CDR3 has 13 amino acids. Trimming removed 0 bases at V and 5 bases at J, with 10 bases between. The CDR3 coding sequence is TGCAGCGTTGAAGAGCCCCTAAAGTATGGCTACACCTTC. Protein sequence: CSVEEPLKYGYTF.

The chain carries TRBV10-2 and TRBJ2-4; perhaps TRBD2 as D (7 bases). Trimming took 3 bases from V and 6 from J, leaving 15 bases between them. The CDR3 length is 15 residues. Per the germline V gene, CDR1 is WSHSY and CDR2 is SAAADI. CDR3 loop: CASSDLERGGNIQYF. The CDR3 DNA sequence: TGCGCCAGCAGTGATCTAGAGAGGGGGGGAAACATTCAGTACTTC.